A single sample gave rise to the 3 T cell receptor beta chains below, sequenced in a study of blood T cell repertoires in COVID-19 (dated by TCRdb to 2018 to 2021). Receptors were amplified or captured by the immunoSEQ multiplex PCR assay. TCRdb took over this immuneACCESS table, retaining in-frame rearrangements with V and J assigned. Such tables are incomplete; in checked studies, under half of the missing clones stem from an unresolved V gene, and the remainder is unexplained. For this sample the table gives about 50,000 clones, of which roughly 89% were detected only once. The top ten clonotypes cover around two fifths of the sample. Sequenced sample: peripheral blood. The receptors were gathered from a woman in her fifties or sixties with COVID-19, enrolled during active disease.

The rearrangement uses TRBV4-1 and TRBJ1-2; no firm D call. This CDR3 has 16 amino acids. Germline CDR1 is MGHRA and CDR2 is YSYEKL. V dropped 0 bases and J dropped 7 bases, with 18 bases sitting between them. CDR3 sequence reads: CASSQDGLGRGSGYTF. Written as DNA, the CDR3 is TGCGCCAGCAGCCAAGATGGGTTAGGTCGCGGCAGTGGCTACACCTTC.

The genes are TRBV2 and TRBJ2-1; 9 positions agree with TRBD2. Germline loops: CDR1 SNHLY, CDR2 FYNNEI. This CDR3 is built from 15 residues. The trim removed 6 bases at V and 2 bases at J, leaving 5 bases unmatched. CDR3: CASRVSGGAYNEQFF. CDR3 nucleotides: TGTGCCAGCAGGGTTAGCGGGGGCGCCTACAATGAGCAGTTCTTC.

The rearrangement links TRBV7-8 to TRBJ1-4, with 12 nucleotides matching TRBD1. The trim removed 1 base at V and 7 bases at J, leaving 7 bases unmatched. Germline V gene lookup returns CDR1 SGHVS and CDR2 FQNEAQ. The CDR3 is 17 amino acids. The CDR3 loop reads CASSLDGTGGIGEKLFF. In nucleotides, the CDR3 is TGTGCCAGCAGCTTAGATGGGACAGGGGGCATAGGTGAAAAACTGTTTTTT.